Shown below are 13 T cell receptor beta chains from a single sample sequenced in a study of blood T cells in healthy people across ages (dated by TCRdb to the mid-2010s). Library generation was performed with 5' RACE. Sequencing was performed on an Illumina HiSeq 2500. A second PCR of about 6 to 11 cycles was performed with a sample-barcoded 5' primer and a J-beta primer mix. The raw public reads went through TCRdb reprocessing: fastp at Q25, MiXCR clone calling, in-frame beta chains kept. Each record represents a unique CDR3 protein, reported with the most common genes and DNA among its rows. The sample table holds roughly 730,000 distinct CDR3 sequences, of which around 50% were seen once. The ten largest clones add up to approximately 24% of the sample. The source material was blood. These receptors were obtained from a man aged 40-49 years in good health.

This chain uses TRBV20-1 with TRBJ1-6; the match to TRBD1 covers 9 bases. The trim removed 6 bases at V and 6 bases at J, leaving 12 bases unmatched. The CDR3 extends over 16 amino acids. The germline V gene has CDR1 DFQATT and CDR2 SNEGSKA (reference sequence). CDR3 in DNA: TGCAGTGCCATAGATATAACAGGGGGCTTTAATTCACCCCTCCACTTT. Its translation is CSAIDITGGFNSPLHF.

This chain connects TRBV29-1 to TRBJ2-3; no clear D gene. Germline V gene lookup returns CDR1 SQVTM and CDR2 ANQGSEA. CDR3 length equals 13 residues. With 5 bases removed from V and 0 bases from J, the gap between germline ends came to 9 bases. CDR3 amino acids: CSVYPQSTDTQYF. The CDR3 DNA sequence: TGCAGCGTTTATCCGCAGAGCACAGATACGCAGTATTTT.

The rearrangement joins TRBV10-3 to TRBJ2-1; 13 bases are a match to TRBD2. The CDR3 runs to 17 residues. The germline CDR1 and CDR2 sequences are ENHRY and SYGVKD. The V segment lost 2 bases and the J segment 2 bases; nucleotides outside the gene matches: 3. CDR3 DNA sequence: TGTGCCATCAGTGAGAGGGGACTAGCGGGAACCTACAATGAGCAGTTCTTC. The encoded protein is CAISERGLAGTYNEQFF.

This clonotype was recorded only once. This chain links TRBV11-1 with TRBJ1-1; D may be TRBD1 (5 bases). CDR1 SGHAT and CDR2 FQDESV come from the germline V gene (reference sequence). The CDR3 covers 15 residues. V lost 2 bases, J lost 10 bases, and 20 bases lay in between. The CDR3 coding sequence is TGTGCCAGCAGCTTAACAGGCGGCTCTTCATCCGGAGCTTTCTTT. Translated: CASSLTGGSSSGAFF.

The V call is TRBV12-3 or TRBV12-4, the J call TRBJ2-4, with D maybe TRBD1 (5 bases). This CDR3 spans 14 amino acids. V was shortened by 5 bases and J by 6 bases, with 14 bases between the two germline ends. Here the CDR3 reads CASSVRQGGNIQYF. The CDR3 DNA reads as TGTGCCAGCAGTGTGCGGCAGGGCGGAAACATTCAGTACTTC.

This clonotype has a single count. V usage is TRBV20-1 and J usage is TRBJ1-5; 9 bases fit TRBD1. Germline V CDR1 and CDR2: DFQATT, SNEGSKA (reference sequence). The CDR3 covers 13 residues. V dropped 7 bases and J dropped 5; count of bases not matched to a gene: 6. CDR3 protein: CSVGQGNHQPQHF. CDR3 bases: TGCAGTGTGGGACAGGGCAACCATCAGCCCCAGCATTTT.

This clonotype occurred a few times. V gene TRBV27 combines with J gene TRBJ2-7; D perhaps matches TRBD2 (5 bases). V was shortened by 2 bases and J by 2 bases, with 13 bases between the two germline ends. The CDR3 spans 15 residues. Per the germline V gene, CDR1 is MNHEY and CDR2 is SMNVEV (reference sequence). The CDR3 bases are TGTGCCAGCAGTTTAAGGGAGAATACCCCCTACGAGCAGTACTTC. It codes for CASSLRENTPYEQYF.

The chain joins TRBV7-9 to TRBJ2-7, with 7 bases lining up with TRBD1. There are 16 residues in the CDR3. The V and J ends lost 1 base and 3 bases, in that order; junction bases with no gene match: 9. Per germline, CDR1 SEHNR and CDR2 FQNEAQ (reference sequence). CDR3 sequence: CASSLGNQGEFYEQYF. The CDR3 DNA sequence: TGTGCCAGCAGCTTAGGTAATCAGGGGGAATTCTACGAGCAGTACTTC.

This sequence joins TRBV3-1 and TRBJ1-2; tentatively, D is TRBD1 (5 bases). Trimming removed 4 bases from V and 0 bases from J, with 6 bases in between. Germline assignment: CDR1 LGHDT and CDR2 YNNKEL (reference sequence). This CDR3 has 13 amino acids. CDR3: CASSRRANYGYTF. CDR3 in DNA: TGTGCCAGCAGCCGCAGGGCTAACTATGGCTACACCTTC.

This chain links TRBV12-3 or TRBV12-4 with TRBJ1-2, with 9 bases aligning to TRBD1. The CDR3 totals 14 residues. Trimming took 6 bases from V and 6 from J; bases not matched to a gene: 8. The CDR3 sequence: CASRSTGGLDGYTF. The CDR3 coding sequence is TGTGCCAGCAGATCGACAGGGGGATTAGATGGCTACACCTTC.

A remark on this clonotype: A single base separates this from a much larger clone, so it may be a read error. CDR3 region: CASSFTAGPGFSYNEQYF. The CDR3 DNA sequence: TGTGCCAGCAGTTTTACTGCGGGCCCTGGGTTTTCCTACAATGAGCAGTACTTC. This sequence joins TRBV12-3 or TRBV12-4 and TRBJ2-7, with D possibly TRBD2 on 5 matching bases. Trimming took 3 bases from V and 7 from J, leaving 28 bases between them. This CDR3 is 18 amino acids long.

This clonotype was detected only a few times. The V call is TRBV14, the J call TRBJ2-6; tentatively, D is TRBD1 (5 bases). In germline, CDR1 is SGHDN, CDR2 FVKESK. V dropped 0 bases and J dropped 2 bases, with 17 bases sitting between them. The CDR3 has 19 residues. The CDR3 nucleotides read TGTGCCAGCAGCCAAGATGTAAGGGTCAGGGTTGCTGGGGCCAACGTCCTGACTTTC. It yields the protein CASSQDVRVRVAGANVLTF.

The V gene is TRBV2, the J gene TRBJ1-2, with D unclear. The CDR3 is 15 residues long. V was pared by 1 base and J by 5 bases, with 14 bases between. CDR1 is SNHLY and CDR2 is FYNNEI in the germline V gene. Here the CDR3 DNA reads TGTGCCAGCAGTGAAGTCATCCAATCCCCATATGGCTACACCTTC. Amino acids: CASSEVIQSPYGYTF.